This TCR beta chain was sequenced during a study of blood T cell repertoires in COVID-19. The wider study: Both acute and convalescent COVID-19 samples were obtained from the United States, Italy and Spain. PBMCs, B-cell-depleted T cells, or T cells were the source of the cDNA or gDNA that made up the material.

In this sample, this clone turned up a few times. Germline V gene lookup returns CDR1 SQVTM and CDR2 ANQGSEA. Trimming took off 3 bases at V and 5 bases at J, with 10 bases between the two ends. The CDR3 has 12 residues. Per the original data handling: Counts of nucleated cells, estimated from reference gene primer amplification, were obtained. Only in-frame clones appear in the TCRdb table, and some are missing; sequencing was by immunoSEQ multiplex PCR. That table furnishes V, J and clone size, whereas the DNA furnished D and trimming. The sample has about 270,000 clones, roughly 86% seen once. The chain employs TRBV29-1 and TRBJ1-1; possibly TRBD1 for D (6 bases). The sequence derives from a man aged 40-49 years who had recovered from COVID-19. Sequencing was performed on peripheral blood. CDR3: CSVDRGGTEAFF. DNA of the CDR3: TGCAGCGTTGACAGGGGTGGGACTGAAGCTTTCTTT. Full variable domain (rest looked up from reference TRBV29-1 and TRBJ1-1): SAVISQKPSRDICQRGTSLTIQCQVDSQVTMMFWYRQQPGQSLTLIATANQGSEATYESGFVIDKFPISRPNLTFSTLTVSNMSPEDSSIYLCSVDRGGTEAFFGQGTRLTVV.